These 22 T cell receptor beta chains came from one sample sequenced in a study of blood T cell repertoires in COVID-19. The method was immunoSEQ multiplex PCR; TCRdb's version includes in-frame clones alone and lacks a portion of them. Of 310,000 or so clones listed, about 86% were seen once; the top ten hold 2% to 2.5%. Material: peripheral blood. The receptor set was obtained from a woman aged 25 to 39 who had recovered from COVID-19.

DNA for the CDR3: TGTGCCATCAGTGAGTCTAGACTAGCGGGAGTCTTCTCTGAGCAGTACTTC. It codes for CAISESRLAGVFSEQYF. This sequence joins TRBV10-3 and TRBJ2-7; 12 nucleotides line up with TRBD2. This CDR3 region has 17 residues. After removal of 0 bases from V and 7 bases from J, the junction contained 10 bases not matched to a gene. From germline, CDR1 is ENHRY and CDR2 SYGVKD.

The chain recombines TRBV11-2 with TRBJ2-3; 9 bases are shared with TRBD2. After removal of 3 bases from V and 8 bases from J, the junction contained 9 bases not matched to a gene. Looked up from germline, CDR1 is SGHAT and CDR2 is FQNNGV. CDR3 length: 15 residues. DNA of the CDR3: TGTGCCAGCAGCTTTAGCGGGGGAAGGGAAGGTACGCAGTATTTT. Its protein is CASSFSGGREGTQYF. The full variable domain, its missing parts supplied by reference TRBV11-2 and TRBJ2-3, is EAGVAQSPRYKIIEKRQSVAFWCNPISGHATLYWYQQILGQGPKLLIQFQNNGVVDDSQLPKDRFSAERLKGVDSTLKIQPAKLEDSAVYLCASSFSGGREGTQYFGPGTRLTVL.

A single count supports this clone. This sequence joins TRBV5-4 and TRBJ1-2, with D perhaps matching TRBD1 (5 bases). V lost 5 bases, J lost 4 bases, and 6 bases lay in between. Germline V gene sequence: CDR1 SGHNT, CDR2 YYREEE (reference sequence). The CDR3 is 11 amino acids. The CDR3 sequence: CASSRGYGYTF. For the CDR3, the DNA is TGTGCCAGCAGTAGGGGCTATGGCTACACCTTC.

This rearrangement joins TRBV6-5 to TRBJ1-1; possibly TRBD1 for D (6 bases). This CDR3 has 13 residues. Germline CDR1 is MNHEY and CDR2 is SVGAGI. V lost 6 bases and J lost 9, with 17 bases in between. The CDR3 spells CASSKRQDLKAFF. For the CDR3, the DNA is TGTGCCAGCAGCAAAAGACAGGATCTAAAAGCTTTCTTT.

CDR3 loop: CAWAQQIYNEQFF. CDR3 nucleotide sequence: TGTGCCTGGGCCCAACAGATTTACAATGAGCAGTTCTTC. The chain uses TRBV30 and TRBJ2-1; the D is unclear. Germline V gene sequence: CDR1 GTSNPN, CDR2 SVGIG (reference sequence). This CDR3 has 13 residues. Trimming took off 5 bases at V and 4 bases at J, with 12 bases between the two ends.

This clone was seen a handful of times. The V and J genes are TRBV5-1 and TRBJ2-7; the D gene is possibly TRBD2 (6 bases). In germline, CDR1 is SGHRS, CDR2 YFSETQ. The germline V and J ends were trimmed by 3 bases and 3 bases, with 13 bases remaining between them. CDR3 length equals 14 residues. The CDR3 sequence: CASSSGGDFYEQYF. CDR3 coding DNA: TGCGCCAGCAGCTCAGGAGGGGACTTCTACGAGCAGTACTTC.

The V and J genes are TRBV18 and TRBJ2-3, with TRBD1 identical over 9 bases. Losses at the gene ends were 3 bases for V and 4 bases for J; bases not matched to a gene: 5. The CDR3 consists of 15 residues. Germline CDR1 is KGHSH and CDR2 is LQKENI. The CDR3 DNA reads TGTGCCAGCTCACCCCCCGGGACAGGGCCAGATACGCAGTATTTT. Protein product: CASSPPGTGPDTQYF.

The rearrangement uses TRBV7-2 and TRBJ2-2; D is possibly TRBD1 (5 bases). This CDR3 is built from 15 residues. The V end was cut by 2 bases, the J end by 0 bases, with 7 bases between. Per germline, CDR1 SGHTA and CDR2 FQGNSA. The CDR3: CASSLSGTNTGELFF. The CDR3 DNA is TGTGCCAGCAGCTTATCAGGGACGAACACCGGGGAGCTGTTTTTT.

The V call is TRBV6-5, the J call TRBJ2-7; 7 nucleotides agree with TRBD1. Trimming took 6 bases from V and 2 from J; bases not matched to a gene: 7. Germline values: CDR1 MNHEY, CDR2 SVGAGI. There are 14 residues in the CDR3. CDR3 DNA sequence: TGTGCCAGCAGGCCACCAGGGGGTCCCTACGAGCAGTACTTC. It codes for CASRPPGGPYEQYF.

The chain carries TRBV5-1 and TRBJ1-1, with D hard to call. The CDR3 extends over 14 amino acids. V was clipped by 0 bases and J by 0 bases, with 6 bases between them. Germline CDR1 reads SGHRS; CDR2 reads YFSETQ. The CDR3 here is CASSLVQMNTEAFF. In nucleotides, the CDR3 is TGCGCCAGCAGCTTGGTACAGATGAACACTGAAGCTTTCTTT.

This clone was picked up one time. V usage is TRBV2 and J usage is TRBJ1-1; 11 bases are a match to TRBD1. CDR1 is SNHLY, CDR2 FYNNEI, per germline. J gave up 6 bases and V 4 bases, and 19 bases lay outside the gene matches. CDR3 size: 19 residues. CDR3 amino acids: CASSALRGQGVVAGAEAFF. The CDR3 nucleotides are TGTGCCAGCAGTGCCCTTAGGGGACAGGGGGTTGTAGCCGGAGCTGAAGCTTTCTTT.

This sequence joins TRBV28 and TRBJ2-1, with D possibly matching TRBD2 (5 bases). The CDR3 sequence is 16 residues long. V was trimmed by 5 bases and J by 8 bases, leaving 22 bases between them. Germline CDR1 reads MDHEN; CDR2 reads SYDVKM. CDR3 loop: CASSPNPPRRSDEQFF. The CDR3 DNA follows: TGTGCCAGCAGTCCCAACCCCCCCAGGAGGTCCGATGAGCAGTTCTTC.

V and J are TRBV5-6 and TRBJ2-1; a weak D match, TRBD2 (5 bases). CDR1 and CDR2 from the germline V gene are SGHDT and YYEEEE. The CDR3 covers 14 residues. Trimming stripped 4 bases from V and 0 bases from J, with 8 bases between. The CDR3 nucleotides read TGTGCCAGCAGCGCCACTAGCTCCTACAATGAGCAGTTCTTC. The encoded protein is CASSATSSYNEQFF.

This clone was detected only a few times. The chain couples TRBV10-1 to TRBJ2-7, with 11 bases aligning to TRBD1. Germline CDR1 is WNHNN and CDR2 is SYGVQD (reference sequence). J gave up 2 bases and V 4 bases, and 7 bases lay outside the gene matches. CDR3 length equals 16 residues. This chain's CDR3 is CASSAVWGQGAYEQYF. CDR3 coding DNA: TGCGCCAGCAGTGCAGTTTGGGGACAGGGGGCCTACGAGCAGTACTTC.

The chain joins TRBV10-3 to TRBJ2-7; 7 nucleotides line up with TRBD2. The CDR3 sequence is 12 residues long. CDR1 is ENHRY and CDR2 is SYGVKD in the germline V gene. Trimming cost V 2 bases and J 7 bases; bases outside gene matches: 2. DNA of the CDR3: TGTGCCATCAGTGAGACGCGGGAGGAGCAGTACTTC. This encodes CAISETREEQYF.

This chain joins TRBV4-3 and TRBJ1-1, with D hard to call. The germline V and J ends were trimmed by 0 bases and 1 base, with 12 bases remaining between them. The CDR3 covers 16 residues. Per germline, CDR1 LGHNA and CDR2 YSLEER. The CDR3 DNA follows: TGCGCCAGCAGCCAAGATAGCGGCAGCCAGAACACTGAAGCTTTCTTT. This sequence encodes CASSQDSGSQNTEAFF.

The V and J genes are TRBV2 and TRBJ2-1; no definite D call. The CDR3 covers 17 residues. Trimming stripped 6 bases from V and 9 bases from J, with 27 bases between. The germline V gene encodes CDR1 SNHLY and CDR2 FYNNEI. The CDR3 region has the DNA TGTGCCAGCAGGACCCCCGGCCAAACCTCGCGGAGAAGTGAGCAGTTCTTC. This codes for CASRTPGQTSRRSEQFF.

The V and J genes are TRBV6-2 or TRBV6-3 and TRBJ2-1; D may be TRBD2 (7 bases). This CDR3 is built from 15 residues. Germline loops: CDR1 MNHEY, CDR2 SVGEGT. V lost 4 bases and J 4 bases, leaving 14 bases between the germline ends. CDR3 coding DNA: TGTGCCAGCAGTTTGTCGGGGAGGGGGTACAATGAGCAGTTCTTC. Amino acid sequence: CASSLSGRGYNEQFF.

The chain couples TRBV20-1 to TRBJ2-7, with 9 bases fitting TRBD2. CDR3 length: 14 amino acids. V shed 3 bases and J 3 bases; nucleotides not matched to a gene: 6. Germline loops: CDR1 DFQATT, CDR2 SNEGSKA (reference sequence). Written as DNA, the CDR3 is TGCAGTGCTAGTCCGGGACTAGCTAACTACGAGCAGTACTTC. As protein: CSASPGLANYEQYF.

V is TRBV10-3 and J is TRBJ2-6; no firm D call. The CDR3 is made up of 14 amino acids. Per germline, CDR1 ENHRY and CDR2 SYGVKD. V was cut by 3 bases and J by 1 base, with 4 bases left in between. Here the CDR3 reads CAISDPSGANVLTF. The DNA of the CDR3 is TGTGCCATCAGTGACCCGTCTGGGGCCAACGTCCTGACTTTC.

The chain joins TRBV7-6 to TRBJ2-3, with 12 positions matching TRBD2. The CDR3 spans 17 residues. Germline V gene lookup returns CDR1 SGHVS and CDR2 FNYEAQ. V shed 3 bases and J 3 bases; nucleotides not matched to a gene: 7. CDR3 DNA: TGTGCCAGCAGCTTCCTAGCGGGGGGGTCGGGGACAGATACGCAGTATTTT. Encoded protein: CASSFLAGGSGTDTQYF.

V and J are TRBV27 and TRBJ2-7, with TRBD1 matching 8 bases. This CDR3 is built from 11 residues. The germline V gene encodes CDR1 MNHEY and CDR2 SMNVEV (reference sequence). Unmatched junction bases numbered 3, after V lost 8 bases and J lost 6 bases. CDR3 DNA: TGTGCCAGCGGACAGGGTAGCGAGCAGTACTTC. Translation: CASGQGSEQYF.